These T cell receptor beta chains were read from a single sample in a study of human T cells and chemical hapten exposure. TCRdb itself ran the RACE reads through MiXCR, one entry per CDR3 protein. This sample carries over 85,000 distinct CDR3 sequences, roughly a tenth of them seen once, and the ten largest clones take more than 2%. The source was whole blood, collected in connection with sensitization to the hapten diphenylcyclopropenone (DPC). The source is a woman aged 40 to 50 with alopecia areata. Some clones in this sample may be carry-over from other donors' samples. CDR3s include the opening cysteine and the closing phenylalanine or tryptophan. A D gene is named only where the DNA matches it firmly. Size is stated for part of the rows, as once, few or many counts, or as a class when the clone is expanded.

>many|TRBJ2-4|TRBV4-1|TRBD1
TGCGCCAGCAGCCAAGTGGGACAGGGGAAGGGGAGGACCAAAAACATTCAGTACTTC
CASSQVGQGKGRTKNIQYF
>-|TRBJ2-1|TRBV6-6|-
TGTGCCAGCAGTTATTCCGTCTCCCGGGCCTCCAATGAGCAGTTCTTC
CASSYSVSRASNEQFF
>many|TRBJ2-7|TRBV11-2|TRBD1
TGTGCCAGCAGCTTCCGGGACAGGGCGTACGAGCAGTACTTC
CASSFRDRAYEQYF
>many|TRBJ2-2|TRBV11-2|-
TGTGCCAGCAGCTTTGCGGGGTCGGCGGCCGGGGAGCTGTTTTTT
CASSFAGSAAGELFF
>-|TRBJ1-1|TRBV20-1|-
TGCACCAGGGGTCGTGGGATGATGAACACTGAAGCTTTCTTT
CTRGRGMMNTEAFF
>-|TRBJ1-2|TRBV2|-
TGTGCCAGCAGGAGTAGTACAGCTAACTATGGCTACACCTTC
CASRSSTANYGYTF
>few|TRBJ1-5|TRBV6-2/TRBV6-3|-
TGTGCCAGCAGTTACGGTAGGGGCAATCAGCCCCAGCATTTT
CASSYGRGNQPQHF
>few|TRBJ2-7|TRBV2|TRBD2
TGTGCCAGCAGTGTGCAAAGCGGGGGCTCCTACGAGCAGTACTTC
CASSVQSGGSYEQYF
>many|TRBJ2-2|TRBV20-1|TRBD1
TGCAGTGCTTCGGGACAGCTCACCGGGGAGCTGTTTTTT
CSASGQLTGELFF
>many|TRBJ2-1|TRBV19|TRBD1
TGTGCCAGCCAAGGGGACAGGGGGCAGTATGAGCAGTTCTTC
CASQGDRGQYEQFF
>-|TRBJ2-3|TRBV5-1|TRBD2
TGCGCCAGCAGCTTGGGAGAGACTAGCGTCAAGGATACGCAGTATTTT
CASSLGETSVKDTQYF
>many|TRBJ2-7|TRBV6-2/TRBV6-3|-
TGTGCCAGCAGGGACGGAGGGCCATACGAGCAGTACTTC
CASRDGGPYEQYF
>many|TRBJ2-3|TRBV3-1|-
TGTGCCAGCAGCCCCCAGGCAAACGCAGATACGCAGTATTTT
CASSPQANADTQYF
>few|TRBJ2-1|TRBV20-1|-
TGCAGTGCTAGAGAGTTGGCAGTTGAGCAGTTCTTC
CSARELAVEQFF
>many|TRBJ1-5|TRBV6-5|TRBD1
TGTGCCAGCAGTTACTCAGCTCCCGTGGTACAGGGGGCAGGTCAGCCCCAGCATTTT
CASSYSAPVVQGAGQPQHF
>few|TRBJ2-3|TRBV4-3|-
TGCGCCAGCAGCCAATCCAATTTTGCCCCGGGCGTTTCTAGCACAGATACGCAGTATTTT
CASSQSNFAPGVSSTDTQYF
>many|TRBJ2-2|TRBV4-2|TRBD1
TGTGCCAGCAGGCACGGACAGGGGGTCGGGGAGCTGTTTTTT
CASRHGQGVGELFF
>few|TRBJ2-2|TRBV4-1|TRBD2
TGCGCCAGCAGCCAAGCCTCCAGCGGGAGAAACACCGGGGAGCTGTTTTTT
CASSQASSGRNTGELFF
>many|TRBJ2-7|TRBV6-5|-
TGTGCCAGCAGTTACGGGCGGGGCTCCTACGAGCAGTACTTC
CASSYGRGSYEQYF
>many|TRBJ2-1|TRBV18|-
TGTGCCACCACGGAGGGGGCGTCCTACAATGAGCAGTTCTTC
CATTEGASYNEQFF
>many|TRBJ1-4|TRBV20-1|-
TGCAGTGCCAACAACCCCAGGGGCGCCAATGAAAAACTGTTTTTT
CSANNPRGANEKLFF
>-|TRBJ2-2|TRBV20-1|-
TGCAGTGTTAAGTCCGGGGGCCCGAACACCGGGGAGCTGTTTTTT
CSVKSGGPNTGELFF
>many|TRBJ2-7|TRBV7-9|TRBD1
TGTGCCAGCAGCTCGGGACAGGCTGGACTCTACGAGCAGTACTTC
CASSSGQAGLYEQYF
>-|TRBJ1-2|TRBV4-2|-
TGTGCCAGCAGCCCAGGGGTTAACTATGGCTACACCTTC
CASSPGVNYGYTF
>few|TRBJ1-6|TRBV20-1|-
TGCAGTGCTCATACAGGGTTTAATTCACCCCTCCACTTT
CSAHTGFNSPLHF
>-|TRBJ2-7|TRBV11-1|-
TGTGCCAGCAGCCTCACCAGCTGGGAGCAGTACTTC
CASSLTSWEQYF
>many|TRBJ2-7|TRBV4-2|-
TGTGCCAGCAGCCAATCATGGAGGGCCAGCTCCTACGAGCAGTACTTC
CASSQSWRASSYEQYF
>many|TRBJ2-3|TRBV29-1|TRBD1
TGCAGCGTTGAGGGACAGGGGACAGATACGCAGTATTTT
CSVEGQGTDTQYF
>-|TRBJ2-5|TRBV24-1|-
TGTGCCACCAGTGATTATCGCAGGGGGGACCAAGAGACCCAGTACTTC
CATSDYRRGDQETQYF
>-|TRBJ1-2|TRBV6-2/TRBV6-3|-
TGTGCCAGCAGTTACGGGCGACAGATCAACTATGGCTACACCTTC
CASSYGRQINYGYTF
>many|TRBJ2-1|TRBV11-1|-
TGTGCCAGCAGCCAGGCCTTCCGCAATGAGCAGTTCTTC
CASSQAFRNEQFF